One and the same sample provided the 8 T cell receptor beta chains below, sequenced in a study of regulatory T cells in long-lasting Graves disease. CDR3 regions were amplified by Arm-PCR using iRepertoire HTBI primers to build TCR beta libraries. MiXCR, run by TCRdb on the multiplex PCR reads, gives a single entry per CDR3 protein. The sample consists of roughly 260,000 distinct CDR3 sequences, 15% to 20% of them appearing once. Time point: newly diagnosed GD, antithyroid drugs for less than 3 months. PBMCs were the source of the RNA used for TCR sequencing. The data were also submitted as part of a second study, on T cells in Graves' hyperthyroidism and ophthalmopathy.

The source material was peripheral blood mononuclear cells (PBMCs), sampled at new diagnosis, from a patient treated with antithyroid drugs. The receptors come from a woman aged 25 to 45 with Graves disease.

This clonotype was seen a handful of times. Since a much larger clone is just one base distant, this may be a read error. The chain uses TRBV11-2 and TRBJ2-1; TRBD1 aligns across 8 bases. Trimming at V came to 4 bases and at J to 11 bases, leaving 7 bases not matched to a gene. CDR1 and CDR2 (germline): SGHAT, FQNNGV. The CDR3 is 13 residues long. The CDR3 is CASSSDRGNKQFF. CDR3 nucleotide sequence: TGTGCCAGCAGCTCCGACAGGGGAAATAAGCAGTTCTTC.

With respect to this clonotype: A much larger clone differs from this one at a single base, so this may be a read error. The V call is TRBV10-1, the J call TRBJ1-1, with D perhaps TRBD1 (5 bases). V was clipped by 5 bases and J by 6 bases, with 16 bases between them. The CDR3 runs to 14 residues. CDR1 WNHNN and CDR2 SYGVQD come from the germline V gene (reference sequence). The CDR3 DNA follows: TGCGCCAGCAGTCGTTACGGGGGTCACGCTGAAGCTTTCTTT. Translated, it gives CASSRYGGHAEAFF.

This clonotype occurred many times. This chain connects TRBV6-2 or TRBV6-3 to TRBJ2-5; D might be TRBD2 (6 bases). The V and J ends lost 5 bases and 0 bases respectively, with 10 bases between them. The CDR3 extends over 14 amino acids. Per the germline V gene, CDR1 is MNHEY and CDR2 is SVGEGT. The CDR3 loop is CASSRERYQETQYF. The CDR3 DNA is TGTGCCAGCAGTCGGGAGCGATACCAAGAGACCCAGTACTTC.

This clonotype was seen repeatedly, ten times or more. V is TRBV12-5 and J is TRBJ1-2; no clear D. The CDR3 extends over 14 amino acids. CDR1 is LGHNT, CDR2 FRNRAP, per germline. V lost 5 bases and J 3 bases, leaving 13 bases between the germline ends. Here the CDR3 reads CASGPSFAHYGYTF. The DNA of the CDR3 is TGTGCTAGTGGTCCGTCTTTTGCCCACTATGGCTACACCTTC.

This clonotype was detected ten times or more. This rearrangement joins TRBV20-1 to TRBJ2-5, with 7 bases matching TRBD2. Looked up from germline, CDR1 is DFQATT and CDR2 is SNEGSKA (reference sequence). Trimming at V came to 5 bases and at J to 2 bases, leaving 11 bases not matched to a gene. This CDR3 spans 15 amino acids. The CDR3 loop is CSAGGGGRYQETQYF. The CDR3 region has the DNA TGCAGTGCTGGGGGGGGAGGGAGGTATCAAGAGACCCAGTACTTC.

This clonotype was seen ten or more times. The CDR3 here is CASSSVMNTEAFF. In nucleotides, the CDR3 is TGTGCCAGCAGTTCAGTGATGAACACTGAAGCTTTCTTT. The chain carries TRBV6-5 and TRBJ1-1, with D unclear. The CDR3 sequence is 13 residues long. Germline-derived CDR1 and CDR2 are MNHEY and SVGAGI. The ends were cut back, 4 bases at V and 0 bases at J, with 6 bases in the middle.

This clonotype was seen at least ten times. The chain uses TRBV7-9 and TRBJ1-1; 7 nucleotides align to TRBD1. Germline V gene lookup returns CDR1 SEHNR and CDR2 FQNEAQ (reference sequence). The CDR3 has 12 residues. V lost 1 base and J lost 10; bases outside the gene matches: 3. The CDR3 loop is CASSLEAGGAFF. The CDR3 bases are TGTGCCAGCAGCTTAGAGGCAGGGGGAGCTTTCTTT.

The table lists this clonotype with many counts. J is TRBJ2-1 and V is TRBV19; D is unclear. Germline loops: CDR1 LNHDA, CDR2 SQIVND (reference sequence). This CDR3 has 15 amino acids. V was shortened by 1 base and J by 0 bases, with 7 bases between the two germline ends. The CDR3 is CASSIGASSYNEQFF. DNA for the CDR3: TGTGCCAGTAGTATAGGGGCCAGCTCCTACAATGAGCAGTTCTTC.